This T cell receptor (beta chain) was documented in a study of beta chain features in type 1 diabetes. This clone was detected only a few times. Its antigen is unknown. Whole-study results and caveats: The study left unresolved whether HLA type influences TCRB rearrangement. In every one of the four CD4+ subsets, TCRB CDR3s were moderately but significantly shorter in Type 1 diabetes patients.

cDNA synthesis used the whole RNA isolate, giving expressed TCRB sequences. The data were produced by immunoSEQ multiplex PCR, yet TCRdb's version contains in-frame clones alone and is incomplete. The table has a few hundred thousand clones, about a tenth seen once; the top ten hold around 0.017%. Trimming removed 3 bases at V and 0 bases at J, with 10 bases between. Germline CDR1 and CDR2: SGHNT and YYREEE (reference sequence). The CDR3 is 15 amino acids. The sample was naive CD4+ T cells from blood. This rearrangement joins TRBV5-4 to TRBJ1-3; D call uncertain. This clonotype was obtained from a man aged 25 to 45 with type 1 diabetes. This chain's CDR3 is CASSSGGSSGNTIYF. In DNA form, the CDR3 reads TGTGCCAGCAGCTCAGGTGGGAGCTCTGGAAACACCATATATTTT. Complete variable domain (other parts from reference TRBV5-4 and TRBJ1-3): ETGVTQSPTHLIKTRGQQVTLRCSSQSGHNTVSWYQQALGQGPQFIFQYYREEENGRGNFPPRFSGLQFPNYSSELNVNALELDDSALYLCASSSGGSSGNTIYFGEGSWLTVV.